Many counts were recorded for the clone carrying this T cell receptor beta chain. Its antigen is unidentified. TCRdb passed the 5' RACE reads through MiXCR, listing each CDR3 protein once. The table shows more than 250,000 distinct CDR3 sequences, with 8% occurring only once. V gave up 3 bases and J gave up 10 bases; unmatched junction bases: 15. Germline CDR1 DFQATT, CDR2 SNEGSKA (reference sequence). The CDR3 is 15 residues long. This sample was taken from a study of CD8 T cells in ankylosing spondylitis. Broader study findings: One TCR beta motif, made up of under ten highly homologous variants, appeared characteristic of ankylosing spondylitis blood. Clones linked to disease were reported to show significant enrichment in matched ankylosing spondylitis synovial fluid.

What was sequenced was blood, either unsorted or a sorted T cell fraction (not recorded which). The chain links TRBV20-1 to TRBJ2-1; the match to TRBD1 covers 7 bases. This receptor was obtained from a male donor with ankylosing spondylitis. The CDR3 loop is CSARDGTDPSWEQFF. CDR3 DNA sequence: TGCAGTGCTAGGGACGGGACAGACCCCTCGTGGGAGCAGTTCTTC.